These 29 T cell receptor beta chains share one sample of origin, sequenced in a study of CD8+ T cells in alopecia areata. The sample's treatment: oral pan-JAK inhibitor, 5-10 mg twice daily. RNA extraction was followed by reverse transcription into cDNA, which acted as the sequencing template. The table came from immunoSEQ multiplex PCR; TCRdb's copy has only in-frame clones and leaves some out. The table shows around 140,000 clones, with about 88% occurring only once. Sequencing used CD8+ T cells sorted from blood, obtained at week 4, from a patient treated with tofacitinib. The receptors originated from a human donor with alopecia areata.

This chain connects TRBV29-1 to TRBJ2-5; D remains unclear. Trimming took off 4 bases at V and 4 bases at J, with 13 bases between the two ends. The CDR3 sequence is 13 residues long. Germline CDR1 reads SQVTM; CDR2 reads ANQGSEA. For the CDR3, the DNA is TGCAGCGTTGTGCTTCGAGATGGAGAGACCCAGTACTTC. It translates to CSVVLRDGETQYF.

The chain couples TRBV18 to TRBJ2-7; D could derive from TRBD1 or TRBD2 (6 bases each). This CDR3 spans 17 amino acids. Trimming shortened V by 3 bases and J by 0 bases, and 18 bases separated the two germline ends. Per the germline V gene, CDR1 is KGHSH and CDR2 is LQKENI. The CDR3 is CASSPSDGGAHSYEQYF. The CDR3 nucleotides read TGTGCCAGCTCACCTTCGGACGGGGGCGCCCACTCCTACGAGCAGTACTTC.

The gene calls are TRBV6-1 and TRBJ1-5, with D possibly matching TRBD1 (6 bases). Germline values: CDR1 MNHNS, CDR2 SASEGT. CDR3 length equals 15 residues. V was pared by 3 bases and J by 6 bases, with 15 bases between. The chain's CDR3 is CASSDEVTGSQPQHF. The CDR3 DNA is TGTGCCAGCAGTGACGAAGTTACAGGGAGTCAGCCCCAGCATTTT.

This clone occurred once. The V gene is TRBV7-6, the J gene TRBJ2-3, with D unresolved. Germline lookup yields CDR1 SGHVS and CDR2 FNYEAQ. This CDR3 is built from 13 residues. V was trimmed by 5 bases and J by 0 bases, leaving 6 bases between them. The CDR3 reads CASSAMSTDTQYF. The CDR3 DNA follows: TGTGCCAGCAGCGCGATGAGCACAGATACGCAGTATTTT.

The chain has TRBV27 and TRBJ2-7; possibly TRBD2 for D (5 bases). The CDR3 covers 16 residues. V dropped 5 bases and J dropped 4 bases, with 21 bases sitting between them. The germline V gene has CDR1 MNHEY and CDR2 SMNVEV (reference sequence). The CDR3 protein is CASSPLGGSGWYEQYF. The CDR3 nucleotides read TGTGCCAGCAGTCCGCTGGGCGGGTCAGGATGGTACGAGCAGTACTTC.

This clone was seen a few times. V and J are TRBV7-9 and TRBJ2-3; perhaps TRBD2 as D (7 bases). The CDR3 has 13 amino acids. Germline V gene data show CDR1 as SEHNR and CDR2 as FQNEAQ (reference sequence). V was clipped by 5 bases and J by 4 bases, with 10 bases between them. CDR3 nucleotides: TGTGCCAGCAGCCCGGGGGGCGCAGATACGCAGTATTTT. The encoded protein is CASSPGGADTQYF.

To note about this clone: Different DNA sequences within this sample yield the same CDR3. CDR3 region: CASRTGGQPQHF. CDR3 coding DNA: TGTGCCAGCAGGACAGGTGGCCAGCCCCAGCATTTT. The genes are TRBV27 and TRBJ1-5; D might be TRBD1 (6 bases). There are 12 residues in the CDR3. V was trimmed by 6 bases and J by 7 bases, leaving 10 bases between them. Germline V gene data show CDR1 as MNHEY and CDR2 as SMNVEV (reference sequence).

The chain employs TRBV10-2 and TRBJ2-2, with D possibly TRBD1 on 6 matching bases. The V end was cut by 10 bases, the J end by 4 bases, with 13 bases between. This CDR3 contains 13 residues. Germline assignment: CDR1 WSHSY and CDR2 SAAADI. CDR3 region: CATRGQGTGELFF. The DNA of the CDR3 is TGCGCCACCAGGGGCCAGGGCACCGGGGAGCTGTTTTTT.

This chain joins TRBV27 and TRBJ2-3; 8 bases agree with TRBD1. Germline CDR1 is MNHEY and CDR2 is SMNVEV (reference sequence). Trimming took 7 bases from V and 6 from J; bases not matched to a gene: 21. The CDR3 is made up of 18 amino acids. The chain's CDR3 is CASKPPQGAQVLRDTQYF. The DNA for the CDR3 is TGTGCCAGCAAACCACCCCAGGGGGCGCAAGTGCTGCGGGATACGCAGTATTTT.

The genes are TRBV11-2 and TRBJ2-1, with TRBD2 matching over 9 bases. The germline gives CDR1 SGHAT, CDR2 FQNNGV. Losses at the gene ends were 5 bases for V and 10 bases for J; bases not matched to a gene: 12. The CDR3 length is 15 residues. CDR3 protein: CASSEGLAGTQEQFF. The CDR3 bases are TGTGCCAGCAGCGAAGGGCTAGCGGGAACCCAGGAGCAGTTCTTC.

The chain recombines TRBV5-1 with TRBJ2-1; 10 bases are shared with TRBD1. V lost 0 bases, J lost 5 bases, and 2 bases stayed unmatched. The CDR3 covers 15 residues. Germline loops: CDR1 SGHRS, CDR2 YFSETQ. CDR3 bases: TGCGCCAGCAGCTTGGGGGACAGGGGAAACAATGAGCAGTTCTTC. Translating gives CASSLGDRGNNEQFF.

The chain links TRBV6-1 to TRBJ2-1; D tentatively fits TRBD1 or TRBD2 (5 bases each). CDR1 MNHNS and CDR2 SASEGT come from the germline V gene. Between the trimmed V and J ends, which lost 6 bases and 8 bases, there was a span of 20 bases. CDR3 length equals 15 residues. The CDR3 reads CASSPGKGPLHEQFF. The CDR3 nucleotides are TGTGCCAGCAGCCCGGGAAAGGGACCGCTCCATGAGCAGTTCTTC.

The gene calls are TRBV30 and TRBJ2-7; 12 bases fit TRBD2. Trimming cost V 2 bases and J 1 base; bases outside gene matches: 3. The V gene's germline CDR1 is GTSNPN and CDR2 SVGIG (reference sequence). The CDR3 is 15 amino acids. CDR3 protein: CAWSLGLAGSYEQYF. The CDR3 DNA reads TGTGCCTGGAGTCTTGGACTAGCGGGATCCTACGAGCAGTACTTC. The whole variable domain, filled in from reference TRBV30 and TRBJ2-7, reads SQTIHQWPATLVQPVGSPLSLECTVEGTSNPNLYWYRQAAGRGLQLLFYSVGIGQISSEVPQNLSASRPQDRQFILSSKKLLLSDSGFYLCAWSLGLAGSYEQYFGPGTRLTVT.

The chain has TRBV29-1 and TRBJ2-7; perhaps TRBD1 as D (6 bases). Germline V gene sequence: CDR1 SQVTM, CDR2 ANQGSEA. Trimming took 5 bases from V and 3 from J, leaving 14 bases between them. This CDR3 spans 13 amino acids. Here the CDR3 DNA reads TGCAGCGTTCTACAGGGCCCCTTCTACGAGCAGTACTTC. Amino acids: CSVLQGPFYEQYF.

The V gene is TRBV27, the J gene TRBJ2-2; D is uncertain. In germline, CDR1 is MNHEY, CDR2 SMNVEV (reference sequence). The CDR3 totals 18 residues. V was shortened by 0 bases and J by 4 bases, with 18 bases between the two germline ends. The CDR3, as DNA: TGTGCCAGCAGTTTATCGGGTTTTGTGAGAGGTAGCACCGGGGAGCTGTTTTTT. Protein: CASSLSGFVRGSTGELFF.

The chain carries TRBV27 and TRBJ2-1; D gene ambiguous. Trimming took off 2 bases at V and 7 bases at J, with 6 bases between the two ends. CDR1 is MNHEY, CDR2 SMNVEV, per germline (reference sequence). The CDR3 runs 12 residues. The CDR3 region is CASSLGRNEQFF. Here the CDR3 DNA reads TGTGCCAGCAGTTTAGGAAGAAATGAGCAGTTCTTC.

The chain combines TRBV5-1 with TRBJ2-7; D perhaps matches TRBD1 (6 bases). V was cut by 4 bases and J by 3 bases, with 14 bases left in between. Germline CDR1 and CDR2: SGHRS and YFSETQ. The CDR3 runs to 14 residues. CDR3: CASSPWTADYEQYF. CDR3 nucleotides: TGCGCCAGCAGCCCATGGACAGCAGACTACGAGCAGTACTTC.

The rearrangement uses TRBV6-5 and TRBJ2-5, with 7 bases identical to TRBD1. Germline V gene sequence: CDR1 MNHEY, CDR2 SVGAGI. The ends lost 5 bases at V and 0 bases at J; junction bases unmatched: 3. The CDR3 is 14 residues long. The CDR3 DNA reads as TGTGCCAGCAGTCCGACAGGGAACCAAGAGACCCAGTACTTC. The encoded protein is CASSPTGNQETQYF.

V gene TRBV4-2 combines with J gene TRBJ1-1, with D possibly being TRBD1 (5 bases). This CDR3 comprises 15 residues. Trimming removed 0 bases from V and 4 bases from J, with 12 bases in between. Germline loops: CDR1 LGHNA, CDR2 YNFKEQ. The CDR3 reads CASSQEEWGGTEAFF. The CDR3 DNA reads TGTGCCAGCAGCCAAGAGGAATGGGGCGGCACTGAAGCTTTCTTT.

The chain carries TRBV25-1 and TRBJ2-7; 10 nucleotides agree with TRBD1. Germline CDR1 is MGHDK and CDR2 is SYGVNS. V was pared by 1 base and J by 3 bases, with 6 bases of the junction left unmatched. CDR3 length: 16 residues. The CDR3 bases are TGTGCCAGCAGTGAATTAGGGACAGGGGATGGCTACGAGCAGTACTTC. Protein: CASSELGTGDGYEQYF.

The chain recombines TRBV9 with TRBJ2-1; 9 bases are shared with TRBD2. CDR3 length: 13 residues. CDR1 is SGDLS and CDR2 is YYNGEE in the germline V gene. The junction had 4 bases not matched to a gene; V was cut back by 6 bases and J by 6 bases. This CDR3 is CASMAGGGNEQFF. The CDR3 coding sequence is TGTGCCAGCATGGCGGGAGGGGGCAATGAGCAGTTCTTC.

This rearrangement joins TRBV5-6 to TRBJ2-1; the match to TRBD2 covers 10 bases. In germline, CDR1 is SGHDT, CDR2 YYEEEE. This CDR3 region has 16 residues. V shed 4 bases, J shed 3 bases, and the junction held 7 bases outside the gene matches. CDR3 region: CASSIGLADYYNEQFF. The CDR3 DNA is TGTGCCAGCAGCATAGGACTAGCGGATTACTACAATGAGCAGTTCTTC.

This chain joins TRBV4-1 and TRBJ2-1, with TRBD1 identical over 7 bases. V lost 2 bases, J lost 8 bases, and 3 bases stayed unmatched. Germline V gives CDR1 MGHRA, CDR2 YSYEKL. This CDR3 has 13 residues. The CDR3 DNA follows: TGCGCCAGCAGCCAAAGACAGGGCGATGAGCAGTTCTTC. Translation gives CASSQRQGDEQFF.

This sequence joins TRBV5-4 and TRBJ2-4, with D unclear. This CDR3 is built from 12 residues. With 5 bases removed from V and 7 bases from J, the gap between germline ends came to 10 bases. Germline V CDR1 and CDR2: SGHNT, YYREEE (reference sequence). CDR3 in amino acids: CASSTKENIQYF. The CDR3 coding sequence is TGTGCCAGCAGTACAAAGGAGAACATTCAGTACTTC. Together with reference TRBV5-4 and TRBJ2-4, the CDR3 gives the full variable domain: ETGVTQSPTHLIKTRGQQVTLRCSSQSGHNTVSWYQQALGQGPQFIFQYYREEENGRGNFPPRFSGLQFPNYSSELNVNALELDDSALYLCASSTKENIQYFGAGTRLSVL.

The rearrangement uses TRBV30 and TRBJ2-1; D ambiguous. Germline V gene data show CDR1 as GTSNPN and CDR2 as SVGIG (reference sequence). This CDR3 region has 13 residues. V lost 0 bases and J 3 bases, leaving 6 bases between the germline ends. CDR3 in amino acids: CAWSVPYYNEQFF. CDR3 coding DNA: TGTGCCTGGAGTGTGCCTTACTACAATGAGCAGTTCTTC.

The chain combines TRBV6-5 with TRBJ2-7; D tentatively fits TRBD1 or TRBD2 (5 bases each). The V gene's germline CDR1 is MNHEY and CDR2 SVGAGI. The CDR3 covers 14 residues. The V and J ends lost 2 bases and 0 bases respectively, with 8 bases between them. CDR3 in amino acids: CASSYRGTSYEQYF. CDR3 sequence (DNA): TGTGCCAGCAGTTACCGGGGCACCTCCTACGAGCAGTACTTC.

V and J are TRBV7-3 and TRBJ2-5; 11 nucleotides agree with TRBD2. The germline V gene encodes CDR1 SGHTA and CDR2 FQGTGA. The length of the CDR3 is 15 residues. V was pared by 6 bases and J by 0 bases, with 3 bases of the junction left unmatched. The CDR3 nucleotides read TGTGCCAGCAGGGCGACTAGCGGGAACCAAGAGACCCAGTACTTC. Encoded protein: CASRATSGNQETQYF.

The chain joins TRBV5-1 to TRBJ2-3; 7 nucleotides line up with TRBD1. Germline V gives CDR1 SGHRS, CDR2 YFSETQ. The CDR3 extends over 17 amino acids. Trimming took 4 bases from V and 2 from J; bases not matched to a gene: 13. CDR3 coding DNA: TGCGCCAGCAGCATTAAAGACCGGGACAGCCTCACAGATACGCAGTATTTT. Its translation: CASSIKDRDSLTDTQYF.

The chain couples TRBV27 to TRBJ2-1, with TRBD1 matching over 11 bases. Germline lookup yields CDR1 MNHEY and CDR2 SMNVEV (reference sequence). With 6 bases clipped from V and 5 bases from J, the junction kept 3 bases outside the gene matches. The CDR3 contains 14 residues. CDR3 nucleotide sequence: TGTGCCAGCAGCGGACAGGGGGCCCACAATGAGCAGTTCTTC. Translation: CASSGQGAHNEQFF.